These 20 T cell receptor beta chains share one sample of origin, sequenced in a study of T cells in Graves' hyperthyroidism and ophthalmopathy. The investigators amplified TCR beta CDR3 regions from RNA transcripts. Researchers ran a first-round RT-PCR on the TCR CDR3 using the HTBI primer set. A single record per CDR3 protein comes from TCRdb applying MiXCR to the multiplex PCR reads. The table has 250,000 or so distinct CDR3 sequences, 16% seen once. Sequencing input: blood. Source of these receptors: a woman aged 18 to 35 with Graves' ophthalmopathy.

This chain uses TRBV11-2 with TRBJ1-2; D might be TRBD1 (6 bases). The CDR3 extends over 14 amino acids. In germline, CDR1 is SGHAT, CDR2 FQNNGV. With 3 bases removed from V and 9 bases from J, the gap between germline ends came to 17 bases. This chain's CDR3 is CASSFGTGGVSYTF. The DNA of the CDR3 is TGTGCCAGCAGCTTTGGGACGGGGGGCGTTAGCTACACCTTC.

This clonotype was detected only a few times. This rearrangement joins TRBV5-1 to TRBJ2-2; the match to TRBD2 covers 12 bases. This CDR3 is 16 amino acids long. Trimming removed 2 bases from V and 4 bases from J; junction bases left unmatched: 3. The germline CDR1 and CDR2 sequences are SGHRS and YFSETQ. DNA for the CDR3: TGCGCCAGCAGCTTCTCTAGCGGGAGGGCCACCGGGGAGCTGTTTTTT. Translating it yields CASSFSSGRATGELFF.

This clonotype was counted many times. This chain's CDR3 is CASSDRTGDTGELFF. The CDR3 coding sequence is TGCGCCAGCAGCGACAGGACAGGAGACACCGGGGAGCTGTTTTTT. V is TRBV5-1 and J is TRBJ2-2; 7 bases align to TRBD1. The J segment lost 3 bases and the V segment lost 4 bases, leaving 6 bases of the junction unmatched. The germline CDR1 and CDR2 sequences are SGHRS and YFSETQ. The CDR3 has 15 amino acids.

This clonotype was counted at least ten times. This chain uses TRBV7-2 with TRBJ2-7; 8 bases fit TRBD1. Trimming took 2 bases from V and 3 from J; bases not matched to a gene: 6. CDR3 length: 15 amino acids. CDR1 and CDR2 (germline): SGHTA, FQGNSA. The CDR3 region is CASSLIGTGVYEQYF. The CDR3, as DNA: TGTGCCAGCAGCTTAATCGGGACAGGAGTCTACGAGCAGTACTTC.

This clonotype was observed at least ten times. This chain links TRBV5-1 with TRBJ1-5, with D unclear. Germline V gene lookup returns CDR1 SGHRS and CDR2 YFSETQ. V shed 0 bases and J shed 4 bases, with 14 bases lying between them. The CDR3 length is 16 residues. DNA for the CDR3: TGCGCCAGCAGCTTGGTAGGAGGCCCGATTAATCAGCCCCAGCATTTT. Protein sequence: CASSLVGGPINQPQHF.

This clonotype was seen a handful of times. V and J are TRBV28 and TRBJ1-5; 11 nucleotides agree with TRBD1. The V and J ends lost 6 bases and 7 bases, in that order; junction bases with no gene match: 17. The CDR3 covers 18 residues. Germline V gene lookup returns CDR1 MDHEN and CDR2 SYDVKM. CDR3 region: CASRRTTGTGGSRQPQHF. The CDR3 DNA reads TGTGCCAGCAGACGTACGACCGGGACAGGGGGAAGTCGGCAGCCCCAGCATTTT.

The chain recombines TRBV20-1 with TRBJ2-5; TRBD2 matches 8 bases. Per the germline V gene, CDR1 is DFQATT and CDR2 is SNEGSKA (reference sequence). With V trimmed by 5 bases and J by 5 bases, 16 bases remained unmatched. This CDR3 is built from 16 residues. CDR3 nucleotides: TGCAGTGCTCTGGTTCGGGGCCGGGGGGGATCGGAGACCCAGTACTTC. Amino acid sequence: CSALVRGRGGSETQYF.

A remark on this clonotype: This may arise from a read error, as a much more abundant clone is one base away. The chain uses TRBV28 and TRBJ2-7; TRBD1 is a possible D gene (6 bases). Germline V CDR1 and CDR2: MDHEN, SYDVKM. CDR3 size: 14 residues. The CDR3 DNA reads TGTGCCAACAGTCTAACGACAGGATTCTACGAGCAGTACTTC. It yields the protein CANSLTTGFYEQYF.

This clonotype was recorded at least ten times. The rearrangement links TRBV5-8 to TRBJ2-7; 11 bases match TRBD2. The CDR3 is 16 residues long. Germline V gives CDR1 SGHTS, CDR2 YDEGEE. V was clipped by 4 bases and J by 2 bases; unmatched bases: 8. The CDR3 protein is CASSAGLAGLAYEQYF. As DNA, the CDR3 is TGTGCCAGCAGCGCCGGACTAGCGGGTCTCGCCTACGAGCAGTACTTC.

This clonotype was seen at least ten times. The rearrangement links TRBV24-1 to TRBJ2-2; the match to TRBD1 covers 7 bases. V lost 4 bases to trimming and J lost 2 bases; unmatched junction nucleotides: 6. The CDR3 extends over 16 amino acids. CDR1 KGHDR and CDR2 SFDVKD come from the germline V gene. The CDR3 protein is CATSDTQGVNTGELFF. CDR3 DNA sequence: TGTGCCACCAGTGACACGCAGGGGGTTAACACCGGGGAGCTGTTTTTT.

J is TRBJ2-5 and V is TRBV13; TRBD1 matches at 7 bases. This CDR3 region has 17 residues. The ends lost 0 bases at V and 1 base at J; junction bases unmatched: 8. CDR1 and CDR2 from the germline V gene are PRHDT and FYEKMQ (reference sequence). The CDR3 DNA is TGTGCCAGCAGCTTAGGGGACCAAGACAGGGCCCAAGAGACCCAGTACTTC. Translating gives CASSLGDQDRAQETQYF.

This clonotype was seen a few times. J is TRBJ1-2 and V is TRBV28; D unclear. Trimming cost V 4 bases and J 0 bases, with 24 bases left between them. CDR3 length: 19 amino acids. CDR1 is MDHEN, CDR2 SYDVKM, per germline. The CDR3 reads CASSSRSIWARLANYGYTF. The CDR3 region has the DNA TGTGCCAGCAGTTCCCGTTCGATCTGGGCGCGCCTAGCTAACTATGGCTACACCTTC.

The table lists this clonotype with a few counts. A much more abundant neighbour one base away suggests this may be a read error. The rearrangement joins TRBV6-1 to TRBJ2-7; the match to TRBD2 covers 10 bases. V trimming: 8 bases; J trimming: 3 bases; junction bases outside the gene matches: 7. This CDR3 is 14 amino acids long. The germline gives CDR1 MNHNS, CDR2 SASEGT. The CDR3 coding sequence is TGTGCCAGCGGTCCCGGGACTAGCGACTACGAGCAGTACTTC. It translates to CASGPGTSDYEQYF.

This clonotype was seen many times. The rearrangement links TRBV20-1 to TRBJ2-1; D unresolved. The CDR3 is 10 residues long. Germline values: CDR1 DFQATT, CDR2 SNEGSKA (reference sequence). V shed 6 bases and J shed 12 bases, with 12 bases lying between them. The CDR3 nucleotides read TGCAGTGCCAAGCCGGTGGGGCAGTTCTTC. Translated, it gives CSAKPVGQFF.

This clonotype has ten or more counts. V gene TRBV11-3 combines with J gene TRBJ1-4, with 8 bases lining up with TRBD1. The ends lost 3 bases at V and 6 bases at J; junction bases unmatched: 6. Germline V lookup: CDR1 SGHNT, CDR2 YENEEA. The length of the CDR3 is 15 residues. The DNA for the CDR3 is TGTGCCAGCAGCTTGGGACAGGTCAGGGATGAAAAACTGTTTTTT. The encoded protein is CASSLGQVRDEKLFF.

The rearrangement uses TRBV10-3 and TRBJ1-4, with D possibly TRBD1 on 5 matching bases. Trimming cost V 3 bases and J 0 bases, with 8 bases left between them. CDR3 length: 15 residues. CDR1 is ENHRY and CDR2 is SYGVKD in the germline V gene. The DNA for the CDR3 is TGTGCCATCAGTGAATCCAGGGCAACTAATGAAAAACTGTTTTTT. The encoded protein is CAISESRATNEKLFF.

The chain combines TRBV12-3 or TRBV12-4 with TRBJ2-1, with 10 bases fitting TRBD2. The CDR3 length is 15 residues. V lost 6 bases and J lost 2; bases outside the gene matches: 4. The CDR3 reads CASRPGLAAYNEQFF. CDR3 bases: TGTGCCAGCAGGCCCGGACTAGCGGCCTACAATGAGCAGTTCTTC.

This clonotype was detected many times. The rearrangement joins TRBV7-9 to TRBJ2-1, with TRBD2 matching 8 bases. Germline assignment: CDR1 SEHNR and CDR2 FQNEAQ (reference sequence). This CDR3 region has 17 residues. V shed 5 bases, J shed 0 bases, and the junction held 9 bases outside the gene matches. The CDR3 DNA reads TGTGCCAGCAGCATTACACGGGGGGGTCTCTCCTACAATGAGCAGTTCTTC. Protein: CASSITRGGLSYNEQFF. The full variable domain, rest sourced from reference TRBV7-9 and TRBJ2-1, is DTGVSQNPRHKITKRGQNVTFRCDPISEHNRLYWYRQTLGQGPEFLTYFQNEAQLEKSRLLSDRFSAERPKGSFSTLEIQRTEQGDSAMYLCASSITRGGLSYNEQFFGPGTRLTVL.

The chain combines TRBV12-3 or TRBV12-4 with TRBJ2-5; TRBD2 matches 7 bases. V shed 6 bases, J shed 2 bases, and the junction held 3 bases outside the gene matches. The CDR3 consists of 13 residues. CDR3 in DNA: TGTGCCAGCAGCGCGGGGGTACAAGAGACCCAGTACTTC. It yields the protein CASSAGVQETQYF.

This clonotype was seen ten or more times. The V gene is TRBV3-1, the J gene TRBJ1-1, with 8 bases that match TRBD1. The germline V gene encodes CDR1 LGHDT and CDR2 YNNKEL (reference sequence). The CDR3 is made up of 15 amino acids. The V gene end was trimmed by 0 bases and the J gene end by 4 bases; junction bases not matched to a gene: 4. The CDR3 sequence is CASSQEDRATTEAFF. In DNA, the CDR3 is TGTGCCAGCAGCCAAGAGGACAGGGCGACCACTGAAGCTTTCTTT.